The 23 T cell receptor beta chains below were found in one sample sequenced in a study of blood T cells in healthy people across ages. A sample-barcoded 5' primer and a J-beta primer mix were used in a second PCR of roughly 7 to 11 cycles. TCRdb re-analysed the 5' RACE reads in MiXCR, keeping a single row per CDR3 protein. The sample contains about 930,000 distinct CDR3 sequences, about 27% of which appear only once. These data were likewise used in another study, on T cells of mothers and their children.

The specimen sequenced was blood. Source of these receptors: a woman aged 35 to 49 in good health.

This rearrangement joins TRBV29-1 to TRBJ2-7; 8 nucleotides match TRBD1. The J call could be wrong; TRBJ2-4 is a better fit for the DNA end. Germline CDR1 reads SQVTM; CDR2 reads ANQGSEA. CDR3 length: 15 amino acids. The CDR3 region has the DNA TGCAGCGCCAGACGCCCCGGGACAGGTCTCCGCATTCAGTACTTC. It is translated as CSARRPGTGLRIQYF.

This clonotype was found a few times. V and J are TRBV7-3 and TRBJ2-1; 7 bases line up with TRBD1. V was clipped by 5 bases and J by 7 bases; unmatched bases: 5. The CDR3 is made up of 13 amino acids. Germline V gene lookup returns CDR1 SGHTA and CDR2 FQGTGA. CDR3 region: CASSHSGGNEQFF. CDR3 coding DNA: TGTGCCAGCAGCCATTCAGGGGGAAATGAGCAGTTCTTC.

The genes are TRBV20-1 and TRBJ1-2; TRBD1 is a possible D gene (5 bases). The CDR3 has 11 amino acids. CDR1 and CDR2 (germline): DFQATT, SNEGSKA (reference sequence). Between the trimmed V and J ends, which lost 3 bases and 8 bases, there was a span of 10 bases. This chain's CDR3 is CSASIRGGYTF. The CDR3 DNA follows: TGCAGTGCTAGTATTCGGGGCGGCTACACCTTC.

The chain joins TRBV28 to TRBJ2-6; unclear D gene. This CDR3 is built from 12 residues. V lost 8 bases, J lost 4 bases, and 6 bases lay in between. CDR1 is MDHEN and CDR2 is SYDVKM in the germline V gene. This CDR3 reads CASEVGANVLTF. The CDR3 bases are TGTGCCAGCGAGGTGGGGGCCAACGTCCTGACTTTC.

This chain links TRBV12-3 or TRBV12-4 with TRBJ2-1; maybe TRBD2 (6 bases). Trimming shortened V by 4 bases and J by 3 bases, and 19 bases separated the two germline ends. This CDR3 has 17 residues. The CDR3 DNA follows: TGTGCCAGCAGTTCCGGGGGTGGAGAGGGAGGCTACAATGAGCAGTTCTTC. This sequence encodes CASSSGGGEGGYNEQFF.

The chain couples TRBV20-1 to TRBJ1-2, with D possibly being TRBD1 (5 bases). Looked up from germline, CDR1 is DFQATT and CDR2 is SNEGSKA (reference sequence). V was clipped by 6 bases and J by 3 bases, with 11 bases between them. CDR3 length equals 12 residues. The CDR3 bases are TGCAGTGCCCCGACAGAGGACTATGGCTACACCTTC. Translating gives CSAPTEDYGYTF.

As for this clonotype: This may be a read error, as it is one base from a much larger clone. The chain joins TRBV20-1 to TRBJ2-1; maybe TRBD2 (5 bases). Germline lookup yields CDR1 DFQATT and CDR2 SNEGSKA (reference sequence). CDR3 length: 16 residues. Between the trimmed V and J ends, which lost 0 bases and 2 bases, there was a span of 14 bases. The CDR3 sequence: CSARDLGAEAYNEQFF. The CDR3 bases are TGCAGTGCTAGAGATCTGGGAGCGGAGGCCTACAATGAGCAGTTCTTC.

V and J are TRBV2 and TRBJ2-4; 10 bases are shared with TRBD1. The CDR3 is made up of 15 amino acids. The trim removed 6 bases at V and 0 bases at J, leaving 2 bases unmatched. CDR1 and CDR2 from the germline V gene are SNHLY and FYNNEI. The CDR3 nucleotides read TGTGCCAGCAGCGGACAGGGGGTAGCCAAAAACATTCAGTACTTC. Translation gives CASSGQGVAKNIQYF.

This chain links TRBV29-1 with TRBJ2-3; D possibly corresponds to TRBD2 (5 bases). V was shortened by 7 bases and J by 10 bases, with 12 bases between the two germline ends. This CDR3 comprises 10 residues. Germline V gene lookup returns CDR1 SQVTM and CDR2 ANQGSEA. The CDR3 reads CSALAFAQYF. The DNA of the CDR3 is TGCAGCGCCCTAGCATTTGCGCAGTATTTT.

This sequence joins TRBV20-1 and TRBJ1-5, with TRBD1 as a possible D gene (6 bases). The germline gives CDR1 DFQATT, CDR2 SNEGSKA (reference sequence). The CDR3 runs 15 residues. V dropped 6 bases and J dropped 3 bases, with 18 bases sitting between them. The CDR3 protein is CSAHTGPSYNQPQHF. For the CDR3, the DNA is TGCAGTGCGCACACAGGGCCCAGTTACAATCAGCCCCAGCATTTT.

V is TRBV4-1 and J is TRBJ2-1; D is perhaps TRBD2 (5 bases). Deletions cut 0 bases from V and 6 bases from J, with 12 bases between. Per germline, CDR1 MGHRA and CDR2 YSYEKL. The CDR3 sequence is 15 residues long. CDR3 region: CASSQDRGVANEQFF. The CDR3 DNA reads TGCGCCAGCAGCCAAGATCGGGGTGTTGCCAATGAGCAGTTCTTC.

The rearrangement links TRBV7-3 to TRBJ2-1, with D uncertain. Trimming removed 5 bases at V and 5 bases at J, with 10 bases between. Germline V gives CDR1 SGHTA, CDR2 FQGTGA. This CDR3 comprises 13 residues. The CDR3 DNA follows: TGTGCCAGCAGCCCCGCGAGGAACAATGAGCAGTTCTTC. Amino acid sequence: CASSPARNNEQFF. The full variable domain, with the rest looked up from reference TRBV7-3 and TRBJ2-1, is GAGVSQTPSNKVTEKGKYVELRCDPISGHTALYWYRQSLGQGPEFLIYFQGTGAADDSGLPNDRFFAVRPEGSVSTLKIQRTERGDSAVYLCASSPARNNEQFFGPGTRLTVL.

The V call is TRBV10-3, the J call TRBJ1-1; 7 bases fit TRBD1. The CDR3 runs 18 residues. CDR1 and CDR2 (germline): ENHRY, SYGVKD. The V gene end was trimmed by 3 bases and the J gene end by 0 bases; junction bases not matched to a gene: 13. CDR3: CAISDGIWDRRMNTEAFF. CDR3 DNA: TGTGCCATCAGTGACGGTATCTGGGACAGACGTATGAACACTGAAGCTTTCTTT.

This clonotype was counted between two and nine times. The CDR3 DNA reads as TGTGCCAGCAGTTTATCGGTGGACCGCGGGTACATTCAGTACTTC. Its protein product is CASSLSVDRGYIQYF. The V call is TRBV27, the J call TRBJ2-7; tentatively, D is TRBD2 (5 bases). The better agreement between TRBJ2-4 and the DNA end casts doubt on the J call. Per germline, CDR1 MNHEY and CDR2 SMNVEV (reference sequence). This CDR3 region has 15 residues.

The table lists this clonotype with many counts. The chain couples TRBV7-3 to TRBJ2-1, with D unclear. CDR3 length equals 13 residues. V was pared by 2 bases and J by 2 bases, with 4 bases between. Per the germline V gene, CDR1 is SGHTA and CDR2 is FQGTGA. The CDR3: CASSLSTYNEQFF. Written as DNA, the CDR3 is TGTGCCAGCAGCTTATCTACCTACAATGAGCAGTTCTTC.

This clonotype was found many times. This chain uses TRBV7-9 with TRBJ2-3; D possibly corresponds to TRBD2 (6 bases). From germline, CDR1 is SEHNR and CDR2 FQNEAQ (reference sequence). Trimming cost V 1 base and J 3 bases, with 20 bases left between them. The CDR3 runs 18 residues. The CDR3: CASSLGPLGGGATDTQYF. The CDR3 DNA reads TGTGCCAGCAGCTTAGGGCCCCTGGGCGGAGGGGCGACAGATACGCAGTATTTT.

A few counts support this clonotype. The chain has TRBV28 and TRBJ2-5; tentatively, D is TRBD1 or TRBD2 (5 bases each). V was trimmed by 3 bases and J by 5 bases, leaving 19 bases between them. The CDR3 runs to 16 residues. Germline V CDR1 and CDR2: MDHEN, SYDVKM. The CDR3 sequence: CASSFRGGQTRETQYF. The CDR3 coding sequence is TGTGCCAGCAGTTTCCGGGGCGGTCAAACGCGGGAGACCCAGTACTTC.

This rearrangement joins TRBV2 to TRBJ1-2; D is ambiguous. Deletions cut 6 bases from V and 6 bases from J, with 11 bases between. This CDR3 is built from 12 residues. Germline-derived CDR1 and CDR2 are SNHLY and FYNNEI. The CDR3 DNA is TGTGCCAGCAGGGCGGGCGGTAATGGCTACACCTTC. Encoded protein: CASRAGGNGYTF.

J is TRBJ1-5 and V is TRBV7-8; D gene ambiguous. CDR1 is SGHVS and CDR2 is FQNEAQ in the germline V gene. The CDR3 spans 13 residues. V was clipped by 5 bases and J by 9 bases, with 14 bases between them. CDR3 DNA: TGTGCCAGCAGCCCATCCCCCGACTGGCCCCAGCATTTT. Protein: CASSPSPDWPQHF. The full variable domain, in which reference TRBV7-8 and TRBJ1-5 provide the parts outside the CDR3, is GAGVSQSPRYKVAKRGQDVALRCDPISGHVSLFWYQQALGQGPEFLTYFQNEAQLDKSGLPSDRFFAERPEGSVSTLKIQRTQQEDSAVYLCASSPSPDWPQHFGDGTRLSIL.

The chain is built from TRBV7-2 and TRBJ2-7, with a tentative D call TRBD2 (6 bases). CDR1 and CDR2 (germline): SGHTA, FQGNSA. CDR3 size: 16 residues. Trimming removed 1 base at V and 10 bases at J, with 23 bases between. The CDR3 nucleotides read TGTGCCAGCAGCTTAGATTCCTCCGGGACTTCTCCACCTCAGTACTTC. Its protein is CASSLDSSGTSPPQYF.

This clonotype was observed many times. The chain employs TRBV3-1 and TRBJ2-1; D remains unclear. This CDR3 has 12 amino acids. Per the germline V gene, CDR1 is LGHDT and CDR2 is YNNKEL (reference sequence). V lost 2 bases, J lost 8 bases, and 7 bases lay in between. The CDR3 coding sequence is TGTGCCAGCAGCCAATTACCCCATGAGCAGTTCTTC. Protein product: CASSQLPHEQFF.

With respect to this clonotype: One base away lies a much larger clone, so this may be a sequencing read error. The chain links TRBV6-5 to TRBJ2-7; 8 bases fit TRBD1. The CDR3 loop spans 16 amino acids. Germline CDR1 and CDR2: MNHEY and SVGAGI. The DNA for the CDR3 is TGTACCAGCAGTTATCACTCGGACAGGGCTTCCTACGAGCAGTACTTC. It specifies CTSSYHSDRASYEQYF.

This clonotype was seen ten or more times. The J gene is TRBJ2-5, the V gene TRBV6-1; tentative D call: TRBD1 (6 bases). CDR1 and CDR2 from the germline V gene are MNHNS and SASEGT. The length of the CDR3 is 13 residues. Trimming shortened V by 11 bases and J by 0 bases, and 13 bases separated the two germline ends. The chain's CDR3 is CALGGQYQETQYF. The DNA of the CDR3 is TGTGCCCTAGGAGGACAGTACCAAGAGACCCAGTACTTC.